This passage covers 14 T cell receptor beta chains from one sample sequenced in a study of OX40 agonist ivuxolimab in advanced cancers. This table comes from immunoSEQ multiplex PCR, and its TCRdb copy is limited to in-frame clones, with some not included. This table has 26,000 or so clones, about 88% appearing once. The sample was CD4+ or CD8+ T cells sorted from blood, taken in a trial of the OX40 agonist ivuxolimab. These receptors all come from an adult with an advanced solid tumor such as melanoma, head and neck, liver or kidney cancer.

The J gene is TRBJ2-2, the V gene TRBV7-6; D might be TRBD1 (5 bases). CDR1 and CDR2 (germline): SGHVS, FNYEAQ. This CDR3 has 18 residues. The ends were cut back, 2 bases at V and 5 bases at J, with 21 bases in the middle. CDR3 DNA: TGTGCCAGCAGCTTATGGGGTCTACAGGCTGGTCGTACCGGGGAGCTGTTTTTT. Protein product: CASSLWGLQAGRTGELFF.

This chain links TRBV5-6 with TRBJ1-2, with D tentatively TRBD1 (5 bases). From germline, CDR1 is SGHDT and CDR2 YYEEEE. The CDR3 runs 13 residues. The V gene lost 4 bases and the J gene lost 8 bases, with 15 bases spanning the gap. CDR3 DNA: TGTGCCAGCAGCCCCTCGGCAGGGAACGGCTACACCTTC. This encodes CASSPSAGNGYTF.

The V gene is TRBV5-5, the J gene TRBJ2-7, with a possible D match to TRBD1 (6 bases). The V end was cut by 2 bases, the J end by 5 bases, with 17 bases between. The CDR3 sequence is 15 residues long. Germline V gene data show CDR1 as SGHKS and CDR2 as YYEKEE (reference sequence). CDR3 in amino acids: CASSFQRNTGHEQYF. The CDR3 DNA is TGTGCCAGCAGCTTTCAGCGTAATACAGGGCACGAGCAGTACTTC.

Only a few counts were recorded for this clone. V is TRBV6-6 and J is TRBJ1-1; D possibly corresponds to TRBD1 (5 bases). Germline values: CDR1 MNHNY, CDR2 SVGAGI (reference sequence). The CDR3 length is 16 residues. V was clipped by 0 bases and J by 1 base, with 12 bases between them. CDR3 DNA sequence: TGTGCCAGCAGTTACTCGACTGGGGCGGAGAACACTGAAGCTTTCTTT. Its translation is CASSYSTGAENTEAFF.

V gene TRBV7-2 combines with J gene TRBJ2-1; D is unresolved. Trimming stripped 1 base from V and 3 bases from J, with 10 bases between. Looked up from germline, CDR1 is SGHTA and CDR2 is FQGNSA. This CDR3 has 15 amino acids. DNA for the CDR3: TGTGCCAGCAGCTTAGGTGGCGGATACTACAATGAGCAGTTCTTC. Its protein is CASSLGGGYYNEQFF.

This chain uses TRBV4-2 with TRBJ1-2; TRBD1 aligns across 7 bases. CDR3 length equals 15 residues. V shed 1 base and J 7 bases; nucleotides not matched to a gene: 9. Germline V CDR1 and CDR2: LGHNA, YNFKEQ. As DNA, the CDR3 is TGTGCCAGCAGCCAAGTCCCCACAGGGGAGGGTGGCTACACCTTC. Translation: CASSQVPTGEGGYTF.

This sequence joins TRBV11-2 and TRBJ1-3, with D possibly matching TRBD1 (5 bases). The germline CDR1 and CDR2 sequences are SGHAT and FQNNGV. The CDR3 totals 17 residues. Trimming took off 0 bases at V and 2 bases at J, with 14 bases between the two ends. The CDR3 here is CASSLDPTGTAGNTIYF. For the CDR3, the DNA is TGTGCCAGCAGCTTAGATCCTACCGGGACGGCTGGAAACACCATATATTTT.

CDR3 amino acids: CASSIDLAGGSYNEQFF. The CDR3 DNA follows: TGTGCCAGTAGTATAGATCTGGCAGGAGGCTCCTACAATGAGCAGTTCTTC. The V gene is TRBV19, the J gene TRBJ2-1; a weak D match, TRBD2 (5 bases). Germline CDR1 and CDR2: LNHDA and SQIVND (reference sequence). The CDR3 runs 17 residues. Trimming removed 0 bases at V and 0 bases at J, with 12 bases between. Supplemented by reference TRBV19 and TRBJ2-1, the full variable domain reads DGGITQSPKYLFRKEGQNVTLSCEQNLNHDAMYWYRQDPGQGLRLIYYSQIVNDFQKGDIAEGYSVSREKKESFPLTVTSAQKNPTAFYLCASSIDLAGGSYNEQFFGPGTRLTVL.

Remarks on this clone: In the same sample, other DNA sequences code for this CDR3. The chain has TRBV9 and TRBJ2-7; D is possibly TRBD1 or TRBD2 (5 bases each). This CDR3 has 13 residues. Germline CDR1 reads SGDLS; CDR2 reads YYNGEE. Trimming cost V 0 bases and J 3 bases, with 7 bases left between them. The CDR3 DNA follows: TGTGCCAGCAGCGTAGAGGGGAGCTACGAGCAGTACTTC. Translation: CASSVEGSYEQYF.

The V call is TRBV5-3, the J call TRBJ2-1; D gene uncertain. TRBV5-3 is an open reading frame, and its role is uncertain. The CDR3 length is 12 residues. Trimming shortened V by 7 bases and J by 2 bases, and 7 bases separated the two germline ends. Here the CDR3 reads CARCTPYNEQFF. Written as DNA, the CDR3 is TGTGCCAGATGCACCCCCTACAATGAGCAGTTCTTC.

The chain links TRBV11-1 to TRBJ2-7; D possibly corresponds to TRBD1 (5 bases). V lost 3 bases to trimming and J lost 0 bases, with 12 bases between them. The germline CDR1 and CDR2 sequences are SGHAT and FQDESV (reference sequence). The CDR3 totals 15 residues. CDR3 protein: CASSFSLDSSYEQYF. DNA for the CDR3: TGTGCCAGCAGCTTTTCCCTCGACAGCTCCTACGAGCAGTACTTC. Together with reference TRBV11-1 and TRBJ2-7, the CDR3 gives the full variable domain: EAEVAQSPRYKITEKSQAVAFWCDPISGHATLYWYRQILGQGPELLVQFQDESVVDDSQLPKDRFSAERLKGVDSTLKIQPAELGDSAMYLCASSFSLDSSYEQYFGPGTRLTVT.

In DNA form, the CDR3 reads TGCGCCAGCAGGACAGACAGGGGCGCCTATAATTCACCCCTCCACTTT. It codes for CASRTDRGAYNSPLHF. This chain joins TRBV4-3 and TRBJ1-6, with 8 bases that match TRBD1. The CDR3 totals 16 residues. The germline gives CDR1 LGHNA, CDR2 YSLEER. J was trimmed by 2 bases and V by 6 bases; bases with no gene match: 6.

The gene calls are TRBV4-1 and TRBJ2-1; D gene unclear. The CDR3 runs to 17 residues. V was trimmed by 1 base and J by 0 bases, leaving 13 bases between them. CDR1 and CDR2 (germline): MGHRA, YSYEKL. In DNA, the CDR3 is TGCGCCAGCAGCCAAGCCGCGCGGAGAAGCTCCTACAATGAGCAGTTCTTC. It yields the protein CASSQAARRSSYNEQFF.

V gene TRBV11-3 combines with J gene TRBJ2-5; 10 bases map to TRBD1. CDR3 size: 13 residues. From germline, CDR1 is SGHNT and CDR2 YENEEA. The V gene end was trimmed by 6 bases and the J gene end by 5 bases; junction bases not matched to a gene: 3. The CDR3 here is CASRDRGGETQYF. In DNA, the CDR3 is TGTGCCAGCAGGGACAGGGGGGGGGAGACCCAGTACTTC. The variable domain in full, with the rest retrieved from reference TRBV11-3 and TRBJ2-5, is EAGVVQSPRYKIIEKKQPVAFWCNPISGHNTLYWYLQNLGQGPELLIRYENEEAVDDSQLPKDRFSAERLKGVDSTLKIQPAELGDSAVYLCASRDRGGETQYFGPGTRLLVL.